This T cell receptor beta chain was profiled in a study of blood T cell repertoires in COVID-19. This clone was detected only a few times. Repertoires were generated with immunoSEQ multiplex PCR, while TCRdb's copy carries only in-frame clones and drops some. The data show around 130,000 clones, around four fifths seen once. Germline values: CDR1 MGHRA, CDR2 YSYEKL. Trimming at V came to 2 bases and at J to 2 bases, leaving 2 bases not matched to a gene. The CDR3 is 15 amino acids. The sequenced sample was peripheral blood. The clonotype comes from a human donor in a cohort sampled during active COVID-19. The chain recombines TRBV4-1 with TRBJ1-1; 10 bases line up with TRBD1. The CDR3 DNA follows: TGCGCCAGCAGCCAAAGGACAGGGGGAAACACTGAAGCTTTCTTT. This encodes CASSQRTGGNTEAFF.